Detailed here is one T cell receptor beta chain. The antigen is undetermined. Sequenced by immunoSEQ multiplex PCR; TCRdb stores in-frame clones only, minus some. This table holds 35,000 to 50,000 clones, approximately 94% found once. The data originate from a study of graft-versus-host responses after intestinal transplantation. Study overall: Recipients across the board were started on anti-thymocyte globulin induction, then kept on tacrolimus and steroids for two to three years.

The CDR3 sequence is 14 residues long. V dropped 7 bases and J dropped 6 bases, with 15 bases sitting between them. Per germline, CDR1 MNHNS and CDR2 SASEGT. Overall study findings and caveats: GvH clones were found in recipient marrow; some appeared first in ileum or blood.

The receptor was derived from a human patient who received an intestinal transplant, so some T cells may come from the graft donor. This chain joins TRBV6-1 and TRBJ2-2; no firm D call. Specimen: PBMCs, collected about 11 months after intestinal transplant. The CDR3 reads CASMPQPASGELFF. CDR3 DNA sequence: TGTGCCAGCATGCCCCAACCGGCGTCCGGGGAGCTGTTTTTT.